A single TCR beta chain is shown here with its context. Its matching antigen is unknown. The treatment here: around 19 received Ad26.COV2.S at low or high dose, single or two shots; about 5 received placebo; per-sample allocation not given. On day 63 after the first injection, vaccine and placebo recipients gave samples. These data come from a study of Ad26.COV2.S vaccination and SARS-CoV-2 variants. Study context: Donor got 5x10^10 or 1x10^11 viral particles of Ad26.COV2.S. Findings of the study overall: Reported post-vaccination CD8+ and CD4+ T cell responses to spike showed substantial breadth.

Sequenced by immunoSEQ multiplex PCR; TCRdb stores in-frame clones only, minus some. This table holds around 300,000 clones, roughly 91% found once. CDR3 length equals 12 residues. Trimming took 3 bases from V and 5 from J, leaving 6 bases between them. The germline CDR1 and CDR2 sequences are MNHEY and SMNVEV (reference sequence). Sequenced material: peripheral blood, taken in a trial of Ad26.COV2.S vaccine versus placebo. The gene calls are TRBV27 and TRBJ2-3; TRBD1 or TRBD2 may be the D gene (5 bases each). This receptor was identified in a person between 18 and 60 years old who received the Ad26.COV2.S COVID-19 vaccine or a placebo. For the CDR3, the DNA is TGTGCCAGCAGTTTGAGGGGAGATACGCAGTATTTT. This sequence encodes CASSLRGDTQYF.